What follows are 14 T cell receptor beta chains derived from one specimen sequenced in a study of blood T cell repertoires in COVID-19. Profiled with immunoSEQ multiplex PCR; TCRdb holds only in-frame clones, not every one. The sample yields 250,000 or so clones, under 90% seen once. Sample: peripheral blood. These receptors came from a man in his sixties with acute or convalescent COVID-19.

The rearrangement uses TRBV20-1 and TRBJ2-7; TRBD2 aligns across 7 bases. The V gene's germline CDR1 is DFQATT and CDR2 SNEGSKA (reference sequence). This CDR3 has 15 residues. The trim removed 3 bases at V and 2 bases at J, leaving 10 bases unmatched. CDR3 nucleotides: TGCAGTGCTAGTAGCGGACTAGGAGGAACCTACGAGCAGTACTTC. Translated, it gives CSASSGLGGTYEQYF.

J is TRBJ2-3 and V is TRBV5-8; a possible D gene is TRBD2 (5 bases). The germline CDR1 and CDR2 sequences are SGHTS and YDEGEE. The V end lost 2 bases, the J end lost 11 bases, and 18 bases lay between the germline ends. The CDR3 loop spans 14 amino acids. The CDR3 DNA reads as TGTGCCAGCAGCTTTGAGAGGACTCTCCTTGGGCAGTATTTT. Protein: CASSFERTLLGQYF.

This clone has only one observation. V usage is TRBV28 and J usage is TRBJ2-1; D uncertain. Germline values: CDR1 MDHEN, CDR2 SYDVKM. The length of the CDR3 is 15 residues. Trimming removed 6 bases from V and 0 bases from J, with 12 bases in between. The CDR3 DNA follows: TGTGCCAGCAGCCGAATGGCTGGCTCCTACAATGAGCAGTTCTTC. This translates into CASSRMAGSYNEQFF. The full variable domain, in which reference TRBV28 and TRBJ2-1 provide the parts outside the CDR3, is DVKVTQSSRYLVKRTGEKVFLECVQDMDHENMFWYRQDPGLGLRLIYFSYDVKMKEKGDIPEGYSVSREKKERFSLILESASTNQTSMYLCASSRMAGSYNEQFFGPGTRLTVL.

The chain combines TRBV18 with TRBJ1-5; D unresolved. CDR1 and CDR2 from the germline V gene are KGHSH and LQKENI. Trimming shortened V by 6 bases and J by 7 bases, and 16 bases separated the two germline ends. CDR3 length equals 14 residues. The CDR3 spells CASSPSREGQPQHF. As DNA, the CDR3 is TGTGCCAGCTCTCCCTCGAGGGAAGGACAGCCCCAGCATTTT.

The chain couples TRBV28 to TRBJ2-1; TRBD2 matches 8 bases. The CDR3 extends over 14 amino acids. Germline CDR1 is MDHEN and CDR2 is SYDVKM. After removal of 4 bases from V and 4 bases from J, the junction contained 3 bases not matched to a gene. Here the CDR3 reads CASSSPSGYNEQFF. The DNA for the CDR3 is TGTGCCAGCAGTTCGCCTAGCGGGTACAATGAGCAGTTCTTC.

The gene calls are TRBV3-1 (or the pseudogene TRBV3-2) and TRBJ2-1; D is unclear. The V end lost 4 bases, the J end lost 3 bases, and 13 bases lay between the germline ends. This CDR3 comprises 15 residues. CDR1 is LGHDT, CDR2 YNNKEL, per germline (reference sequence). The CDR3 spells CASSRSRSHYNEQFF. The CDR3 nucleotides read TGTGCCAGCAGCCGGTCGAGGTCCCACTACAATGAGCAGTTCTTC.

The chain combines TRBV29-1 with TRBJ2-7; 7 nucleotides match TRBD1. Germline lookup yields CDR1 SQVTM and CDR2 ANQGSEA. CDR3 length equals 14 residues. J was trimmed by 3 bases and V by 1 base; bases with no gene match: 6. The CDR3 is CSVEVFGTVYEQYF. In DNA, the CDR3 is TGCAGCGTTGAAGTCTTTGGGACAGTCTACGAGCAGTACTTC.

The chain employs TRBV21-1 and TRBJ1-1; the table's D call TRBD1 went unverified against the DNA. TRBV21-1 is listed as a pseudogene. The CDR3 totals 15 residues. The CDR3 coding sequence is TGTGCCAGCAGCGCTGGGGGCAGGATGAACACTGAAGCTTTCTTT. It is translated as CASSAGGRMNTEAFF.

The V call is TRBV7-2, the J call TRBJ2-7; D is possibly TRBD1 (6 bases). Between the trimmed V and J ends, which lost 5 bases and 7 bases, there was a span of 15 bases. The CDR3 is made up of 13 amino acids. Germline loops: CDR1 SGHTA, CDR2 FQGNSA. The CDR3 here is CASSGDRSREQYF. CDR3 in DNA: TGTGCCAGCAGCGGAGACAGGTCCCGAGAGCAGTACTTC. Supplemented by reference TRBV7-2 and TRBJ2-7, the full variable domain reads GAGVSQSPSNKVTEKGKDVELRCDPISGHTALYWYRQSLGQGLEFLIYFQGNSAPDKSGLPSDRFSAERTGGSVSTLTIQRTQQEDSAVYLCASSGDRSREQYFGPGTRLTVT.

This clone appeared a few times. The chain is built from TRBV2 and TRBJ1-5, with a tentative D call TRBD1 (5 bases). This CDR3 spans 16 amino acids. Trimming cost V 8 bases and J 2 bases, with 19 bases left between them. Germline V lookup: CDR1 SNHLY, CDR2 FYNNEI. Written as DNA, the CDR3 is TGTGCCAGCGGCCAACAGGTAAAGGGCGGCAATCAGCCCCAGCATTTT. Amino acids: CASGQQVKGGNQPQHF.

The chain couples TRBV6-5 to TRBJ2-2, with D possibly matching TRBD1 (5 bases). Germline CDR1 reads MNHEY; CDR2 reads SVGAGI. V lost 6 bases to trimming and J lost 5 bases, with 13 bases between them. The CDR3 loop spans 14 amino acids. As DNA, the CDR3 is TGTGCCAGCAGACTCCTCCAGGGAACCGGGGAGCTGTTTTTT. This codes for CASRLLQGTGELFF.

V gene TRBV2 combines with J gene TRBJ1-1; 8 nucleotides align to TRBD1. V shed 7 bases and J 0 bases; nucleotides not matched to a gene: 4. CDR3 length: 14 residues. CDR1 and CDR2 from the germline V gene are SNHLY and FYNNEI. The CDR3 DNA follows: TGTGCCAGCACAGGGGGCATTTTGAACACTGAAGCTTTCTTT. Translating it yields CASTGGILNTEAFF.

This clone has more than one count but fewer than ten. J is TRBJ2-5 and V is TRBV5-4; perhaps TRBD2 as D (7 bases). CDR3 size: 16 residues. Trimming took 4 bases from V and 3 from J, leaving 19 bases between them. The germline gives CDR1 SGHNT, CDR2 YYREEE (reference sequence). CDR3: CASSPAGRGGKETQYF. In DNA form, the CDR3 reads TGTGCCAGCAGCCCCGCGGGGAGGGGGGGAAAAGAGACCCAGTACTTC.

The CDR3 DNA reads TGTGCCAGCAGTGAGGGACTAGCGGTTAAGACCCAGTACTTC. Protein product: CASSEGLAVKTQYF. This chain joins TRBV2 and TRBJ2-5; 11 bases are a match to TRBD2. V trimming: 3 bases; J trimming: 6 bases; junction bases outside the gene matches: 3. The germline V gene has CDR1 SNHLY and CDR2 FYNNEI. The CDR3 totals 14 residues.